These 25 T cell receptor beta chains were sequenced from one sample in a study of OX40 agonist ivuxolimab in advanced cancers. Library creation used the immunoSEQ multiplex PCR assay. In TCRdb, the immuneACCESS table is reduced to in-frame sequences with V and J assigned. These tables do not hold every clone; where another copy was compared, an unresolved V gene accounts for under half, and the others remain unexplained. The sample profile shows about 79,000 clones; roughly 94% of them were found once. The ten largest clones capture roughly a tenth of the sample. The sample in question was CD4+ or CD8+ T cells sorted from blood, obtained in a trial of the OX40 agonist ivuxolimab. The receptors come from an adult with an advanced solid tumor such as melanoma, head and neck, liver or kidney cancer.

In its sample, this clone was seen once. The J gene is TRBJ2-3, the V gene TRBV5-1; 8 positions match TRBD1. From germline, CDR1 is SGHRS and CDR2 YFSETQ. CDR3 length equals 15 residues. V dropped 1 base and J dropped 5; count of bases not matched to a gene: 6. CDR3 protein: CASSLRSGGEDTQYF. The DNA for the CDR3 is TGCGCCAGCAGCTTGAGGTCAGGGGGCGAAGATACGCAGTATTTT. Supplemented by reference TRBV5-1 and TRBJ2-3, the full variable domain reads KAGVTQTPRYLIKTRGQQVTLSCSPISGHRSVSWYQQTPGQGLQFLFEYFSETQRNKGNFPGRFSGRQFSNSRSEMNVSTLELGDSALYLCASSLRSGGEDTQYFGPGTRLTVL.

The rearrangement joins TRBV19 to TRBJ1-1, with 7 bases fitting TRBD1. The germline V gene has CDR1 LNHDA and CDR2 SQIVND (reference sequence). There are 13 residues in the CDR3. Unmatched junction bases numbered 2, after V lost 1 base and J lost 6 bases. The CDR3: CASSIGQGAEAFF. CDR3 bases: TGTGCCAGTAGTATAGGGCAGGGGGCTGAAGCTTTCTTT.

V and J are TRBV27 and TRBJ2-1, with unresolved D. V lost 5 bases and J lost 7, with 15 bases in between. Germline CDR1 MNHEY, CDR2 SMNVEV (reference sequence). The CDR3 spans 14 residues. CDR3 sequence reads: CASSPTEPLNEQFF. The CDR3 DNA reads as TGTGCCAGCAGTCCTACCGAACCTTTGAATGAGCAGTTCTTC.

The chain couples TRBV28 to TRBJ2-7, with D uncertain. The V and J ends lost 6 bases and 0 bases respectively, with 12 bases between them. The CDR3 covers 14 residues. Germline V gene data show CDR1 as MDHEN and CDR2 as SYDVKM. The CDR3 is CASSLHLDSYEQYF. The CDR3 coding sequence is TGTGCCAGCAGCCTCCACCTTGACTCCTACGAGCAGTACTTC.

The chain joins TRBV11-2 to TRBJ2-3, with D perhaps matching TRBD1 (7 bases). The V end lost 1 base, the J end lost 6 bases, and 14 bases lay between the germline ends. Germline loops: CDR1 SGHAT, CDR2 FQNNGV. The CDR3 consists of 15 residues. The CDR3 nucleotides read TGTGCCAGCAGCTTAGGTCCCAGGGGGGACGATACGCAGTATTTT. This translates into CASSLGPRGDDTQYF.

This chain connects TRBV5-4 to TRBJ2-4; no firm D call. The CDR3 covers 14 residues. The germline CDR1 and CDR2 sequences are SGHNT and YYREEE (reference sequence). Trimming shortened V by 3 bases and J by 0 bases, and 7 bases separated the two germline ends. In nucleotides, the CDR3 is TGTGCCAGCAGCTCACCTATAGCCAAAAACATTCAGTACTTC. Its protein product is CASSSPIAKNIQYF.

The chain combines TRBV19 with TRBJ2-3; no reliable D call. Germline V gene lookup returns CDR1 LNHDA and CDR2 SQIVND (reference sequence). Trimming shortened V by 5 bases and J by 3 bases, and 15 bases separated the two germline ends. There are 15 residues in the CDR3. This chain's CDR3 is CASSPRQVITDTQYF. CDR3 nucleotides: TGTGCCAGTAGTCCGAGGCAGGTCATAACAGATACGCAGTATTTT.

The chain carries TRBV9 and TRBJ1-2; TRBD1 might be the D (5 bases). With 0 bases removed from V and 3 bases from J, the gap between germline ends came to 9 bases. This CDR3 region has 14 residues. Germline lookup yields CDR1 SGDLS and CDR2 YYNGEE. The CDR3 here is CASSVVGRDYGYTF. The CDR3 region has the DNA TGTGCCAGCAGCGTAGTCGGCAGGGACTATGGCTACACCTTC.

This rearrangement joins TRBV19 to TRBJ2-3, with TRBD2 as a possible D gene (6 bases). This CDR3 region has 15 residues. Trimming took 5 bases from V and 1 from J, leaving 13 bases between them. CDR1 is LNHDA and CDR2 is SQIVND in the germline V gene (reference sequence). CDR3 region: CASSPTPGGTDTQYF. The CDR3 nucleotides read TGTGCCAGTAGTCCGACCCCGGGGGGCACAGATACGCAGTATTTT. The full variable domain, with the rest looked up from reference TRBV19 and TRBJ2-3, is DGGITQSPKYLFRKEGQNVTLSCEQNLNHDAMYWYRQDPGQGLRLIYYSQIVNDFQKGDIAEGYSVSREKKESFPLTVTSAQKNPTAFYLCASSPTPGGTDTQYFGPGTRLTVL.

The chain combines TRBV27 with TRBJ1-1, with a tentative D call TRBD1 (5 bases). The germline V gene encodes CDR1 MNHEY and CDR2 SMNVEV (reference sequence). Deletions cut 3 bases from V and 4 bases from J, with 9 bases between. The CDR3 covers 13 residues. CDR3 sequence (DNA): TGTGCCAGCAGTTTTCGGGGGGGCACTGAAGCTTTCTTT. It specifies CASSFRGGTEAFF.

This chain uses TRBV5-1 with TRBJ2-7; D call uncertain. Germline CDR1 SGHRS, CDR2 YFSETQ. This CDR3 is built from 13 residues. Trimming cost V 4 bases and J 1 base, with 9 bases left between them. The DNA of the CDR3 is TGCGCCAGCAGCCCGGACCTATCCTACGAGCAGTACTTC. This sequence encodes CASSPDLSYEQYF.

The rearrangement joins TRBV4-1 to TRBJ2-1; D perhaps matches TRBD2 (6 bases). The CDR3 runs 13 residues. The V end was cut by 0 bases, the J end by 9 bases, with 9 bases between. From germline, CDR1 is MGHRA and CDR2 YSYEKL. CDR3 nucleotides: TGCGCCAGCAGCCAAGATGTCGGGGGTGAGCAGTTCTTC. It yields the protein CASSQDVGGEQFF.

The V call is TRBV7-2, the J call TRBJ1-2; D gene unclear. CDR3 length: 12 amino acids. The germline V and J ends were trimmed by 7 bases and 5 bases, with 11 bases remaining between them. The germline gives CDR1 SGHTA, CDR2 FQGNSA. CDR3 sequence reads: CASTPGGYGYTF. CDR3 coding DNA: TGTGCCAGCACACCCGGCGGGTATGGCTACACCTTC.

The chain couples TRBV7-9 to TRBJ1-2; possibly TRBD1 for D (6 bases). The CDR3 covers 17 residues. CDR1 SEHNR and CDR2 FQNEAQ come from the germline V gene (reference sequence). Trimming took 1 base from V and 0 from J, leaving 15 bases between them. The CDR3, as DNA: TGTGCCAGCAGCTTAGAGGAGGGGGGGCCCACTAACTATGGCTACACCTTC. The encoded protein is CASSLEEGGPTNYGYTF.

The chain employs TRBV6-1 and TRBJ1-1, with a tentative D call TRBD1 (5 bases). The CDR3 length is 12 residues. With 6 bases removed from V and 1 base from J, the gap between germline ends came to 6 bases. CDR1 and CDR2 (germline): MNHNS, SASEGT. The CDR3: CASRGGNTEAFF. CDR3 DNA sequence: TGTGCCAGCAGGGGGGGGAACACTGAAGCTTTCTTT.

This clone occurred once. The V and J genes are TRBV9 and TRBJ1-2; weak D call: TRBD1 (5 bases). Germline V lookup: CDR1 SGDLS, CDR2 YYNGEE. V lost 3 bases and J lost 5, with 17 bases in between. The length of the CDR3 is 15 residues. The CDR3 loop reads CASSETSGAGYGYTF. The CDR3 nucleotides read TGTGCCAGCAGCGAGACTAGCGGGGCGGGGTATGGCTACACCTTC. Complete variable domain (other parts from reference TRBV9 and TRBJ1-2): DSGVTQTPKHLITATGQRVTLRCSPRSGDLSVYWYQQSLDQGLQFLIQYYNGEERAKGNILERFSAQQFPDLHSELNLSSLELGDSALYFCASSETSGAGYGYTFGSGTRLTVV.

J is TRBJ2-2 and V is TRBV5-5; D may be TRBD2 (5 bases). This CDR3 is 15 amino acids long. Germline CDR1 is SGHKS and CDR2 is YYEKEE (reference sequence). V dropped 0 bases and J dropped 4 bases, with 10 bases sitting between them. CDR3 coding DNA: TGTGCCAGCAGCTTGGTTGAGGGTCTCACCGGGGAGCTGTTTTTT. Residues: CASSLVEGLTGELFF.

The CDR3 protein is CASSAVTSGNSYNEQFF. The CDR3 bases are TGTGCCAGTAGTGCCGTGACTAGCGGGAACTCCTACAATGAGCAGTTCTTC. J is TRBJ2-1 and V is TRBV19; 11 bases are shared with TRBD2. V was pared by 5 bases and J by 0 bases, with 6 bases of the junction left unmatched. Germline values: CDR1 LNHDA, CDR2 SQIVND (reference sequence). The CDR3 length is 17 residues.

J is TRBJ2-1 and V is TRBV14; D remains unclear. In germline, CDR1 is SGHDN, CDR2 FVKESK. Trimming shortened V by 1 base and J by 2 bases, and 6 bases separated the two germline ends. The CDR3 runs to 14 residues. Here the CDR3 DNA reads TGTGCCAGCAGCCAAGTATCCACCTACAATGAGCAGTTCTTC. Its translation is CASSQVSTYNEQFF.

The chain combines TRBV7-3 with TRBJ2-5, with 12 bases fitting TRBD2. The ends lost 1 base at V and 5 bases at J; junction bases unmatched: 5. Germline lookup yields CDR1 SGHTA and CDR2 FQGTGA. The CDR3 extends over 16 amino acids. The CDR3 DNA sequence: TGTGCCAGCAGCTTAAACCCTAGCGGGGGGGTGGAGACCCAGTACTTC. This codes for CASSLNPSGGVETQYF.

This sequence joins TRBV7-9 and TRBJ1-4; the D gene is possibly TRBD1 (6 bases). Deletions cut 5 bases from V and 0 bases from J, with 13 bases between. The CDR3 runs to 16 residues. The germline gives CDR1 SEHNR, CDR2 FQNEAQ (reference sequence). CDR3 coding DNA: TGTGCCAGCAGCCGAGAAGGGGGGGCAACTAATGAAAAACTGTTTTTT. Its protein product is CASSREGGATNEKLFF. The entire variable domain, with the rest obtained from reference TRBV7-9 and TRBJ1-4, is as follows: DTGVSQNPRHKITKRGQNVTFRCDPISEHNRLYWYRQTLGQGPEFLTYFQNEAQLEKSRLLSDRFSAERPKGSFSTLEIQRTEQGDSAMYLCASSREGGATNEKLFFGSGTQLSVL.

V and J are TRBV2 and TRBJ2-7; 10 bases match TRBD1. The germline CDR1 and CDR2 sequences are SNHLY and FYNNEI. Trimming at V came to 7 bases and at J to 2 bases, leaving 2 bases not matched to a gene. The CDR3 length is 13 residues. The CDR3: CASKGQGPYEQYF. The CDR3, as DNA: TGTGCCAGCAAGGGACAGGGGCCCTACGAGCAGTACTTC.

This rearrangement joins TRBV9 to TRBJ1-1; possibly TRBD1 for D (5 bases). CDR1 is SGDLS and CDR2 is YYNGEE in the germline V gene. V lost 0 bases and J 4 bases, leaving 16 bases between the germline ends. CDR3 length: 16 amino acids. The CDR3: CASSVEAAGIFTEAFF. CDR3 DNA sequence: TGTGCCAGCAGCGTAGAGGCTGCAGGGATATTCACTGAAGCTTTCTTT.

This chain joins TRBV7-2 and TRBJ1-5; D is undetermined. This CDR3 has 12 residues. Trimming removed 5 bases from V and 9 bases from J, with 11 bases in between. Germline CDR1 SGHTA, CDR2 FQGNSA. The CDR3 DNA is TGTGCCAGCAGCCCAGGAGGAACGCCCCAGCATTTT. Encoded protein: CASSPGGTPQHF.

This sequence joins TRBV9 and TRBJ2-3; D assignment may be TRBD1 or TRBD2 (6 bases each). This CDR3 has 15 amino acids. Trimming took off 4 bases at V and 3 bases at J, with 15 bases between the two ends. Germline V gives CDR1 SGDLS, CDR2 YYNGEE. The CDR3 sequence: CASSPRGDPTDTQYF. Written as DNA, the CDR3 is TGTGCCAGCAGCCCGAGGGGGGACCCTACAGATACGCAGTATTTT.